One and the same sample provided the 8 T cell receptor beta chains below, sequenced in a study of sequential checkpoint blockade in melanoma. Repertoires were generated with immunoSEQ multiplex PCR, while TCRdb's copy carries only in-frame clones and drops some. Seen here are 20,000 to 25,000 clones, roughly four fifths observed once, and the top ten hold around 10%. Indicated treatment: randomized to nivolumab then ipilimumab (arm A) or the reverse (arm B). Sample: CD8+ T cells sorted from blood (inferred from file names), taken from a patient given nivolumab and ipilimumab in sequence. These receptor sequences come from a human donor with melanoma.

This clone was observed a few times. CDR3 sequence reads: CASSPPVGANTGELFF. The CDR3 DNA is TGTGCCAGCTCACCACCGGTAGGGGCGAACACCGGGGAGCTGTTTTTT. The V and J genes are TRBV18 and TRBJ2-2, with a tentative D call TRBD1 (5 bases). The CDR3 covers 16 residues. Trimming took 0 bases from V and 0 from J, leaving 8 bases between them. Germline V gives CDR1 KGHSH, CDR2 LQKENI.

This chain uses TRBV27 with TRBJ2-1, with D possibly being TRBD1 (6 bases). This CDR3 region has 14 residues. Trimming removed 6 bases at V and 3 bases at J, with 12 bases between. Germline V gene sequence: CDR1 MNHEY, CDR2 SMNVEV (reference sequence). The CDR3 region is CASRGRGGYNEQFF. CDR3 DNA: TGTGCCAGCAGGGGCCGAGGGGGCTACAATGAGCAGTTCTTC.

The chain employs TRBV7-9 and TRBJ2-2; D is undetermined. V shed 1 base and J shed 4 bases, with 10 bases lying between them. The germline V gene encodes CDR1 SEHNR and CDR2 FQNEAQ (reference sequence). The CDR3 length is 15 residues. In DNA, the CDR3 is TGTGCCAGCAGCTTAGGATTTGTTAGCACCGGGGAGCTGTTTTTT. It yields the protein CASSLGFVSTGELFF.

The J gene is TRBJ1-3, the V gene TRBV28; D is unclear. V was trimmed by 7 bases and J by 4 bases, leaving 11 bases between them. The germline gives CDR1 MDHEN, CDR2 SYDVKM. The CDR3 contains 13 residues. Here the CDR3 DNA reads TGTGCCAGCACCCTCCAGGTCGGAAACACCATATATTTT. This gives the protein CASTLQVGNTIYF.

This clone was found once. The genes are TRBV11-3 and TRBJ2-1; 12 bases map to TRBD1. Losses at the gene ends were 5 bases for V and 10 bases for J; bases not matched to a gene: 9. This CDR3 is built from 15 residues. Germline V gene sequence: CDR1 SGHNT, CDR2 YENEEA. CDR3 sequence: CASSLRGTGGNEQFF. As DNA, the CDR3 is TGTGCCAGCAGCCTCCGCGGGACAGGGGGCAACGAGCAGTTCTTC.

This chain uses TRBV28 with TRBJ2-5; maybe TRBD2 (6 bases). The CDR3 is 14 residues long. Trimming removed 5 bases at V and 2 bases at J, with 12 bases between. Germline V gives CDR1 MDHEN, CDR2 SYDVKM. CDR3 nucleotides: TGTGCCAGCAGTCCCGGGGGAGCACAAGAGACCCAGTACTTC. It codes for CASSPGGAQETQYF.

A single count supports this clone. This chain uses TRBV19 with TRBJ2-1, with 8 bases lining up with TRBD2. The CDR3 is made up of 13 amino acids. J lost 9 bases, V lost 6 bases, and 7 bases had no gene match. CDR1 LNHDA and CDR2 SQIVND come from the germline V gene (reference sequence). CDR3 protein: CASRVAGRSEQFF. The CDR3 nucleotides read TGTGCCAGTAGAGTAGCGGGACGGAGTGAGCAGTTCTTC.

This CDR3 reads CASGRWARDEKLFF. The DNA for the CDR3 is TGTGCTAGTGGAAGGTGGGCCAGGGATGAAAAACTGTTTTTT. The chain links TRBV12-5 to TRBJ1-4; D perhaps matches TRBD1 (5 bases). The V gene's germline CDR1 is LGHNT and CDR2 FRNRAP. The V end was cut by 6 bases, the J end by 6 bases, with 14 bases between. There are 14 residues in the CDR3.